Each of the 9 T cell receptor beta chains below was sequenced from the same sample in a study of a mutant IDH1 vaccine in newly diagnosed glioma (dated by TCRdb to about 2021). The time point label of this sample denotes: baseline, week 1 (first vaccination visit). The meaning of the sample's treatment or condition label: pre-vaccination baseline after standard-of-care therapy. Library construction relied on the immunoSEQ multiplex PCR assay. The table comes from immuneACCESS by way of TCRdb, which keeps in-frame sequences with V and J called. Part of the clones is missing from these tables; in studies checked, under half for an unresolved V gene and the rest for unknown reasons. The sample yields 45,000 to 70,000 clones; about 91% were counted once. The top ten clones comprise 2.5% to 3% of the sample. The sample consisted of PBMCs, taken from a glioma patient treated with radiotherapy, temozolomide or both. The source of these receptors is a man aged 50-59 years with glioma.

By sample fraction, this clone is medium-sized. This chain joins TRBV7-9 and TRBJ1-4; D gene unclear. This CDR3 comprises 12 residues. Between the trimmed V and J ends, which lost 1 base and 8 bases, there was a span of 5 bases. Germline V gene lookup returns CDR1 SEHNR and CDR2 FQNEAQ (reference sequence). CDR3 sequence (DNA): TGTGCCAGCAGCTTAGGAGCAGAAAAACTGTTTTTT. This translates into CASSLGAEKLFF.

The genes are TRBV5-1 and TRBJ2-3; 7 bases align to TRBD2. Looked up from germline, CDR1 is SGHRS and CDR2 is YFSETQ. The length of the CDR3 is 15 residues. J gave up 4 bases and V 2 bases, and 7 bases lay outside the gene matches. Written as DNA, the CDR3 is TGCGCCAGCAGCTTAGGGACTATCCCGGCAGATACGCAGTATTTT. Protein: CASSLGTIPADTQYF. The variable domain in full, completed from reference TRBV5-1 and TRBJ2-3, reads KAGVTQTPRYLIKTRGQQVTLSCSPISGHRSVSWYQQTPGQGLQFLFEYFSETQRNKGNFPGRFSGRQFSNSRSEMNVSTLELGDSALYLCASSLGTIPADTQYFGPGTRLTVL.

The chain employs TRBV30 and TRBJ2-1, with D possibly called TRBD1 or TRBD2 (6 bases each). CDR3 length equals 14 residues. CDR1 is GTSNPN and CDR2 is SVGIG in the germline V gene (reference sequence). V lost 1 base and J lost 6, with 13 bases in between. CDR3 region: CAWSAGGGGNEQFF. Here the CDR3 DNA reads TGTGCCTGGAGTGCCGGAGGAGGGGGCAATGAGCAGTTCTTC.

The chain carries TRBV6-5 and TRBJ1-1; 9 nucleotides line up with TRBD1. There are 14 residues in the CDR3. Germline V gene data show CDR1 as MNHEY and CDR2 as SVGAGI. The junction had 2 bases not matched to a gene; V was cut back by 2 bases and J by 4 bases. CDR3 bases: TGTGCCAGCAGTTACGACAGGGGGGCCACTGAAGCTTTCTTT. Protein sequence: CASSYDRGATEAFF.

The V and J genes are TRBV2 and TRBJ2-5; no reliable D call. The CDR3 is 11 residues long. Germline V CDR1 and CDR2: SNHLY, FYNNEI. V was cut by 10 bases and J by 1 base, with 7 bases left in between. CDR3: CATRPQETQYF. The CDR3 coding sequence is TGTGCCACGAGACCCCAAGAGACCCAGTACTTC.

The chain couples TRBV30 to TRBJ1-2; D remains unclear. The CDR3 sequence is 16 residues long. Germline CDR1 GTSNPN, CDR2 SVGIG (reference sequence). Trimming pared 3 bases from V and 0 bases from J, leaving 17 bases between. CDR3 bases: TGTGCCTGGAGGAGTAGGCGGCCCCTAGCTAACTATGGCTACACCTTC. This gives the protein CAWRSRRPLANYGYTF. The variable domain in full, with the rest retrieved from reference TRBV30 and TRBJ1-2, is SQTIHQWPATLVQPVGSPLSLECTVEGTSNPNLYWYRQAAGRGLQLLFYSVGIGQISSEVPQNLSASRPQDRQFILSSKKLLLSDSGFYLCAWRSRRPLANYGYTFGSGTRLTVV.

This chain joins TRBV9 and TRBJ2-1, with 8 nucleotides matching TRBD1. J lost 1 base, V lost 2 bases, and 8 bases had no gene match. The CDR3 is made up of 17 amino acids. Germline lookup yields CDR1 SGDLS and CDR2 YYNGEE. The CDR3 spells CASSVLGQGGSYNEQFF. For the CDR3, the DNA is TGTGCCAGCAGCGTTTTAGGACAGGGAGGATCCTACAATGAGCAGTTCTTC.

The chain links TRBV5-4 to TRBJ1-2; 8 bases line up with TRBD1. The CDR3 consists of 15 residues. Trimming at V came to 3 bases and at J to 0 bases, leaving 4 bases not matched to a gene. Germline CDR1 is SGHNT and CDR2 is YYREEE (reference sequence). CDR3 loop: CASSYGQGANYGYTF. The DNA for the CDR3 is TGTGCCAGCAGCTATGGACAGGGAGCTAACTATGGCTACACCTTC.

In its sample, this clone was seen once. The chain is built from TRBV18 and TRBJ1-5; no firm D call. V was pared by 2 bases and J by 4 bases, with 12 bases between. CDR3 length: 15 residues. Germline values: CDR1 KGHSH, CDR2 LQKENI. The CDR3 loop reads CASSPEQHDNQPQHF. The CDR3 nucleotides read TGTGCCAGCTCACCAGAACAGCATGATAATCAGCCCCAGCATTTT.